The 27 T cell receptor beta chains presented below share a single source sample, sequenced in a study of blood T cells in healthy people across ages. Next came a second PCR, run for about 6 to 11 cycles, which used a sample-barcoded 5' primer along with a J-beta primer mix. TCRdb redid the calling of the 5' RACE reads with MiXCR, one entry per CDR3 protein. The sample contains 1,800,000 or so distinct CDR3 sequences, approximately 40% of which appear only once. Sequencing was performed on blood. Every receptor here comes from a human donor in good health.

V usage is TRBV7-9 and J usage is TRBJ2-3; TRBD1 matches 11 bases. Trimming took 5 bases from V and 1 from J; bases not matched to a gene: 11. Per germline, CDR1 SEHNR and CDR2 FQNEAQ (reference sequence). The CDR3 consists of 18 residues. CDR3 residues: CASSLRSGTGGGTDTQYF. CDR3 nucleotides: TGTGCCAGCAGCCTCCGATCCGGGACAGGGGGAGGCACAGATACGCAGTATTTT.

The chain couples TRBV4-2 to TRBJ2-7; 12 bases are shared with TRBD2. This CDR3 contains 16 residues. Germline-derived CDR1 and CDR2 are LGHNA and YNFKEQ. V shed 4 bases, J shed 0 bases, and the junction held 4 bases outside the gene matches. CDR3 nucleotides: TGTGCCAGCAGCCGGCGACTAGCGGGGGACTCCTACGAGCAGTACTTC. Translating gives CASSRRLAGDSYEQYF.

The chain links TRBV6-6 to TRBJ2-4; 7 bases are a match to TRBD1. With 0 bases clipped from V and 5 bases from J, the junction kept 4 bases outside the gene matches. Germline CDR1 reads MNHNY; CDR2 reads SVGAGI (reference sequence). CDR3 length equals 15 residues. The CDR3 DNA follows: TGTGCCAGCAGTTACTCGACAGGGATCCAAAACATTCAGTACTTC. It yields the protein CASSYSTGIQNIQYF.

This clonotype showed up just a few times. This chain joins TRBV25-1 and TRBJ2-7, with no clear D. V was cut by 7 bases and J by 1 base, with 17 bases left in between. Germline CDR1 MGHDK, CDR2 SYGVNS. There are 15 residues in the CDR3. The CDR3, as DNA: TGTGCCAGCATTACAGTGGAGCAGGTTTCCTACGAGCAGTACTTC. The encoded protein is CASITVEQVSYEQYF.

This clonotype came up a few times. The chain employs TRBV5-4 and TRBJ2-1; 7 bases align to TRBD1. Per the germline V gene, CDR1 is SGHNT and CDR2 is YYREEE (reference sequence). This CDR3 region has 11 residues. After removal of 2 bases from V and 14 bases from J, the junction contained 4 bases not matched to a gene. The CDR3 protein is CASSLGDSEFF. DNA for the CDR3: TGTGCCAGCAGCTTAGGGGACAGTGAGTTCTTC.

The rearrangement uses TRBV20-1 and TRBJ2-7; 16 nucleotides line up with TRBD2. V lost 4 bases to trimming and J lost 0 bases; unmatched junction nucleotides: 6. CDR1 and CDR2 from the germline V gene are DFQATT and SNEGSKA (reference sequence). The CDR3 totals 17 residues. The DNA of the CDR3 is TGCAGTGCTACCCCCGGGACTAGCGGGGGGGCCTCCTACGAGCAGTACTTC. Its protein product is CSATPGTSGGASYEQYF.

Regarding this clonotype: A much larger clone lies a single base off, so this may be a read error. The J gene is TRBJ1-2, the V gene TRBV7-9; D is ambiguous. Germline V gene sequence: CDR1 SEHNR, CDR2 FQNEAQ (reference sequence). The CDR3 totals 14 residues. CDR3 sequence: CASSSEHNNYGHTF. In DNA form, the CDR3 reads TGTGCCAGCAGCTCTGAACACAACAACTATGGCCACACCTTC.

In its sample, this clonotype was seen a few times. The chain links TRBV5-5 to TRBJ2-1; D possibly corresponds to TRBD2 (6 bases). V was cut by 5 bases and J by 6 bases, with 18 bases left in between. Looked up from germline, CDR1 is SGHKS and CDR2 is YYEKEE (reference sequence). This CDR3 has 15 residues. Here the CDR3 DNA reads TGTGCCAGCAGGCGGACCAACGGGGGTCTCAATGAGCAGTTCTTC. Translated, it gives CASRRTNGGLNEQFF.

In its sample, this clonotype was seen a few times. The CDR3: CASSAGVSKGLSEQYF. Here the CDR3 DNA reads TGCGCCAGCAGCGCTGGTGTGTCAAAAGGCCTATCTGAGCAGTACTTC. The rearrangement joins TRBV5-1 to TRBJ2-7; D gene ambiguous. Between the trimmed V and J ends, which lost 4 bases and 7 bases, there was a span of 24 bases. This CDR3 has 16 residues. Germline-derived CDR1 and CDR2 are SGHRS and YFSETQ.

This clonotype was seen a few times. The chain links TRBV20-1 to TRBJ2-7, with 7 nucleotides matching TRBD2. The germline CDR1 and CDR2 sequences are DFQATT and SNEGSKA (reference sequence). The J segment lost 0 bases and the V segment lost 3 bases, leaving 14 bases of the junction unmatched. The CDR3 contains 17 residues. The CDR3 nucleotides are TGCAGTGCTAGTAGTATGCGGGAGACAGCTCACTCCTACGAGCAGTACTTC. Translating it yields CSASSMRETAHSYEQYF.

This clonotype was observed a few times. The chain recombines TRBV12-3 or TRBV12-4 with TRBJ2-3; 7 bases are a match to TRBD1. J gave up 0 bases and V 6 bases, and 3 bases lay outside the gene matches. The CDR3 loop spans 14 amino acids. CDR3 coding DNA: TGTGCCAGCAGCGGACAGGTTAGCACAGATACGCAGTATTTT. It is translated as CASSGQVSTDTQYF.

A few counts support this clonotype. The CDR3 spells CASSQRRGGYNEQFF. The DNA for the CDR3 is TGTGCCAGCAGCCAGAGGAGGGGGGGCTACAATGAGCAGTTCTTC. The chain recombines TRBV4-2 with TRBJ2-1, with D possibly being TRBD2 (7 bases). The germline gives CDR1 LGHNA, CDR2 YNFKEQ. This CDR3 has 15 amino acids. Trimming left V 3 bases short and J 3 bases short, with 12 bases between.

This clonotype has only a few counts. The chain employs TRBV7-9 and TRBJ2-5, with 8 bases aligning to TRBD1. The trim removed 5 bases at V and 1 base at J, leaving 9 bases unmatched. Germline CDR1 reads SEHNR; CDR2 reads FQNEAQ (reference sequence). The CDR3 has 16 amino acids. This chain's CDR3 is CASSTRTGTLQETQYF. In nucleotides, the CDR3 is TGTGCCAGCAGCACAAGGACAGGGACACTCCAAGAGACCCAGTACTTC.

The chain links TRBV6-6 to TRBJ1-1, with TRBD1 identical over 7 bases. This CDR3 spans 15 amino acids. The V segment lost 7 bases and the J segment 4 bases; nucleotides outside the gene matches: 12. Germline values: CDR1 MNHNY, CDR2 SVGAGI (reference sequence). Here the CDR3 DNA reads TGTGCCAGCACAGGGACAGAGATAGTATCCACTGAAGCTTTCTTT. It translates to CASTGTEIVSTEAFF.

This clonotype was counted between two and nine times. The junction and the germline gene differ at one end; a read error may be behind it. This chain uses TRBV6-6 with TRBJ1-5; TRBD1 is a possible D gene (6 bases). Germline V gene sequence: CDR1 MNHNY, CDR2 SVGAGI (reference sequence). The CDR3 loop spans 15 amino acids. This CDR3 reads CVSSYGRQGNQPQHF. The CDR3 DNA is TGTGTCAGCAGTTACGGGAGACAGGGCAATCAGCCCCAGCATTTT.

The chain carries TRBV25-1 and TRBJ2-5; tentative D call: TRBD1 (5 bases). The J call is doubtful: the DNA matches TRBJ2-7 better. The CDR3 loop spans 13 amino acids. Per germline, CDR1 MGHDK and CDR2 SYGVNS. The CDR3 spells CASSDSGWGEQYF. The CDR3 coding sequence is TGTGCCAGCAGTGATTCAGGGTGGGGCGAGCAGTACTTC.

The CDR3 region is CSARAIRGGDFNYEQYF. CDR3 nucleotides: TGCAGTGCTAGAGCCATTCGAGGCGGAGACTTCAACTACGAGCAGTACTTC. The chain employs TRBV20-1 and TRBJ2-7; D is uncertain. This CDR3 is 17 amino acids long. Trimming stripped 1 base from V and 3 bases from J, with 22 bases between. Per the germline V gene, CDR1 is DFQATT and CDR2 is SNEGSKA (reference sequence).

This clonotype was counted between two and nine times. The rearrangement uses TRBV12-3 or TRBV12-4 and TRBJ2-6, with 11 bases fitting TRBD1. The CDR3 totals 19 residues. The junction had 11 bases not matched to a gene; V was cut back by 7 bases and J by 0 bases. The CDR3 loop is CASKSPGQGGASGANVLTF. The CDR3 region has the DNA TGTGCCAGCAAGTCACCGGGACAGGGGGGAGCCTCTGGGGCCAACGTCCTGACTTTC.

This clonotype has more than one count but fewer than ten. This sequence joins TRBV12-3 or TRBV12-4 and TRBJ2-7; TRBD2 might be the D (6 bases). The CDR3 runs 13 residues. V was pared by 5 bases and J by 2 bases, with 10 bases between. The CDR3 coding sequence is TGTGCCAGCAGTAGGAGGGAGGCCTACGAGCAGTACTTC. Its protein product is CASSRREAYEQYF.

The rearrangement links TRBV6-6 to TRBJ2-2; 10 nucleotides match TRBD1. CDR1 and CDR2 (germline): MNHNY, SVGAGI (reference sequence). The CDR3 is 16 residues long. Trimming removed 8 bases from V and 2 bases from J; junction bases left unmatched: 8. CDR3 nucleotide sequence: TGTGCCAGCCTTTCCGGGACAGGGGATAACACCGGGGAGCTGTTTTTT. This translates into CASLSGTGDNTGELFF.

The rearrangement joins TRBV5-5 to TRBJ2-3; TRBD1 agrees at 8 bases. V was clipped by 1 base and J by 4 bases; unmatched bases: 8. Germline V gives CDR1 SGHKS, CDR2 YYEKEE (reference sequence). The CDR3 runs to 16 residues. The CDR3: CASSLLDRDLADTQYF. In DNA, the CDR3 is TGTGCCAGCAGCTTGCTGGACAGGGATCTTGCAGATACGCAGTATTTT. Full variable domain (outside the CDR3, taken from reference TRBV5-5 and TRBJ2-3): DAGVTQSPTHLIKTRGQQVTLRCSPISGHKSVSWYQQVLGQGPQFIFQYYEKEERGRGNFPDRFSARQFPNYSSELNVNALLLGDSALYLCASSLLDRDLADTQYFGPGTRLTVL.

CDR3: CASSSASGGLPTDTQYF. The DNA of the CDR3 is TGCGCCAGCAGCTCGGCTAGCGGGGGTCTACCCACAGATACGCAGTATTTT. This chain links TRBV5-1 with TRBJ2-3; 10 bases are a match to TRBD2. The trim removed 3 bases at V and 2 bases at J, leaving 9 bases unmatched. This CDR3 is 17 amino acids long. Germline V gene lookup returns CDR1 SGHRS and CDR2 YFSETQ. The full variable domain, with the rest looked up from reference TRBV5-1 and TRBJ2-3, is KAGVTQTPRYLIKTRGQQVTLSCSPISGHRSVSWYQQTPGQGLQFLFEYFSETQRNKGNFPGRFSGRQFSNSRSEMNVSTLELGDSALYLCASSSASGGLPTDTQYFGPGTRLTVL.

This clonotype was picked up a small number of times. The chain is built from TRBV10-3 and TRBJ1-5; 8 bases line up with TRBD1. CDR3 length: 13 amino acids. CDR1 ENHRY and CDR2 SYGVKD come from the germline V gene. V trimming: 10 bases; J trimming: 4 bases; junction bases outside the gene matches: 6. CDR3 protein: CATLGQENQPQHF. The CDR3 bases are TGTGCCACCCTGGGACAGGAAAATCAGCCCCAGCATTTT.

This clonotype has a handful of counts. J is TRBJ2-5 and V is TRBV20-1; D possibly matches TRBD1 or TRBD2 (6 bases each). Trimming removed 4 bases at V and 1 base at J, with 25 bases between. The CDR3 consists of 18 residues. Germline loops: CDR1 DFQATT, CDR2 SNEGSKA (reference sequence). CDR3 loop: CSATAYGQLAPGQETQYF. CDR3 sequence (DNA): TGCAGTGCTACCGCTTACGGACAGCTAGCGCCGGGCCAAGAGACCCAGTACTTC.

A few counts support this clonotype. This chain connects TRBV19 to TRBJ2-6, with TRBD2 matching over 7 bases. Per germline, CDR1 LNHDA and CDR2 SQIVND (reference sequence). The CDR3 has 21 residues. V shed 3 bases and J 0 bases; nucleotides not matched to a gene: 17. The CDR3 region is CASSIAGGRGRISSGANVLTF. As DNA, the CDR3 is TGTGCCAGTAGTATTGCCGGGGGGAGGGGCAGAATCAGCTCTGGGGCCAACGTCCTGACTTTC.

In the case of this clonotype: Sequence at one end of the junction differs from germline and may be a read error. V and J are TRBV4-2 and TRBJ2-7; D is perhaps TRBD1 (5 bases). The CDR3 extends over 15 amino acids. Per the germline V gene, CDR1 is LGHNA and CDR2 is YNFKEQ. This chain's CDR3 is CVSSQVGRARNEQYF. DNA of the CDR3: TGTGTCAGCAGCCAAGTTGGCAGGGCCAGGAACGAGCAGTACTTC.

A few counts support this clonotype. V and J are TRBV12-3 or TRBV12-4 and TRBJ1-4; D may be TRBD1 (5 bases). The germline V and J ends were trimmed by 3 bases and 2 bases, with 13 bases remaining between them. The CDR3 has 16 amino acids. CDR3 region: CASSFRAGYTNEKLFF. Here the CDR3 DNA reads TGTGCCAGCAGTTTTCGGGCAGGGTACACTAATGAAAAACTGTTTTTT.